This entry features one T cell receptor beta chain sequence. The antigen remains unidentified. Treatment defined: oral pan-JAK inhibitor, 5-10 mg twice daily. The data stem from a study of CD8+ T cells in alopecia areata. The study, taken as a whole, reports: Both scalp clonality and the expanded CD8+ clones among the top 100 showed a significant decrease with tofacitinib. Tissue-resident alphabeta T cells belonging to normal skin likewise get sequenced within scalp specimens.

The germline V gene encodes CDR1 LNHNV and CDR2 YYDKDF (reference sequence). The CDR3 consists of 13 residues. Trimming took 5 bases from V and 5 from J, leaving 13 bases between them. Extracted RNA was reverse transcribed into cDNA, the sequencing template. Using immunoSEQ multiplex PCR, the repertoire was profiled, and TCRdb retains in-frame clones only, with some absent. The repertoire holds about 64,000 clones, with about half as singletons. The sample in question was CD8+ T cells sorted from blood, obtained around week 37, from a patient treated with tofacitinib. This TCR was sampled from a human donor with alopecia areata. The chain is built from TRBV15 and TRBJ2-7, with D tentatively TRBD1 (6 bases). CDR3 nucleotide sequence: TGTGCCACCAGCTTCCGACAGGAGAACGAGCAGTACTTC. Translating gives CATSFRQENEQYF.